Each of the 28 T cell receptor beta chains below was sequenced from the same sample in a study of blood T cell repertoires in COVID-19. Sequencing was performed with immunoSEQ multiplex PCR; in TCRdb, only in-frame clones are kept and a portion is missing. The data show under 300,000 clones, 80% to 90% seen once. The sequenced sample was PBMCs or T cells enriched from blood (not recorded which). These receptors were obtained from a middle-aged woman who had been exposed to COVID-19.

A few counts support this clone. This chain links TRBV2 with TRBJ2-7; D is perhaps TRBD1 (5 bases). V was clipped by 6 bases and J by 3 bases, with 15 bases between them. The CDR3 runs to 14 residues. Germline V CDR1 and CDR2: SNHLY, FYNNEI. The CDR3 DNA reads TGTGCCAGCAGAGAAACAGGTATACTCTACGAGCAGTACTTC. Encoded protein: CASRETGILYEQYF.

J is TRBJ1-2 and V is TRBV10-3; tentative D call: TRBD1 (5 bases). CDR3 size: 13 residues. Germline V gene sequence: CDR1 ENHRY, CDR2 SYGVKD. V shed 6 bases and J shed 0 bases, with 8 bases lying between them. The CDR3 bases are TGTGCCATCAGGGACATCGCTAACTATGGCTACACCTTC. This gives the protein CAIRDIANYGYTF.

This clone was picked up one time. The chain links TRBV10-3 to TRBJ2-2; D not resolved. V was clipped by 3 bases and J by 3 bases, with 5 bases between them. From germline, CDR1 is ENHRY and CDR2 SYGVKD. The CDR3 length is 13 residues. The CDR3 is CAISERDTGELFF. In DNA form, the CDR3 reads TGTGCCATCAGTGAACGGGACACCGGGGAGCTGTTTTTT.

Turning to this clone: The same CDR3 is also encoded by other DNA sequences in this sample. This chain joins TRBV19 and TRBJ1-2; 8 nucleotides line up with TRBD1. Germline values: CDR1 LNHDA, CDR2 SQIVND (reference sequence). This CDR3 spans 14 amino acids. With V trimmed by 1 base and J by 2 bases, 0 bases remained unmatched. CDR3 region: CASSIGQGNYGYTF. The CDR3 DNA is TGTGCCAGTAGTATAGGACAGGGGAACTATGGCTACACCTTC.

This CDR3 is CASRKTATGANVLTF. The CDR3 DNA is TGTGCCAGTAGAAAAACAGCTACTGGGGCCAACGTCCTGACTTTC. The chain links TRBV19 to TRBJ2-6, with unresolved D. V was trimmed by 6 bases and J by 2 bases, leaving 11 bases between them. Germline lookup yields CDR1 LNHDA and CDR2 SQIVND (reference sequence). The CDR3 is made up of 15 amino acids.

This sequence joins TRBV9 and TRBJ1-4; the D is unclear. V lost 4 bases to trimming and J lost 5 bases, with 15 bases between them. This CDR3 is built from 15 residues. The germline CDR1 and CDR2 sequences are SGDLS and YYNGEE. CDR3 sequence (DNA): TGTGCCAGCAGCTCCTGGTCAGGCGACAATGAAAAACTGTTTTTT. It yields the protein CASSSWSGDNEKLFF.

The genes are TRBV10-3 and TRBJ1-2; D remains ambiguous. Germline lookup yields CDR1 ENHRY and CDR2 SYGVKD. The CDR3 is 12 residues long. V was pared by 6 bases and J by 4 bases, with 9 bases between. CDR3 region: CAISAGSYGYTF. DNA of the CDR3: TGTGCCATCAGCGCGGGGAGCTATGGCTACACCTTC.

The chain has TRBV6-5 and TRBJ2-5; perhaps TRBD1 as D (6 bases). Germline V lookup: CDR1 MNHEY, CDR2 SVGAGI. CDR3 length: 15 amino acids. V was clipped by 0 bases and J by 5 bases, with 13 bases between them. The CDR3 is CASSYSVTGQETQYF. CDR3 nucleotides: TGTGCCAGCAGTTACTCGGTCACAGGGCAGGAGACCCAGTACTTC.

The chain links TRBV7-9 to TRBJ1-6; 9 bases align to TRBD1. After removal of 0 bases from V and 7 bases from J, the junction contained 10 bases not matched to a gene. This CDR3 region has 18 residues. Germline V gene sequence: CDR1 SEHNR, CDR2 FQNEAQ (reference sequence). The CDR3 loop reads CASSLAWDREGLNSPLHF. CDR3 coding DNA: TGTGCCAGCAGCTTAGCGTGGGACAGGGAAGGCCTAAATTCACCCCTCCACTTT.

This sequence joins TRBV13 and TRBJ1-1; D perhaps matches TRBD1 (6 bases). The CDR3 covers 15 residues. Looked up from germline, CDR1 is PRHDT and CDR2 is FYEKMQ (reference sequence). With 4 bases removed from V and 0 bases from J, the gap between germline ends came to 12 bases. The chain's CDR3 is CASSSPRDMNTEAFF. For the CDR3, the DNA is TGTGCCAGCAGCTCACCCCGGGACATGAACACTGAAGCTTTCTTT.

This clone was detected once. V is TRBV5-4 and J is TRBJ2-2; 8 bases match TRBD1. CDR1 is SGHNT, CDR2 YYREEE, per germline (reference sequence). Trimming cost V 1 base and J 7 bases; bases outside gene matches: 12. This CDR3 has 17 residues. CDR3 in DNA: TGTGCCAGCAGCTTGACCCGTCGGACAGGGAAAGGCGGGGAGCTGTTTTTT. It translates to CASSLTRRTGKGGELFF.

In this sample, this clone turned up a few times. This sequence joins TRBV11-2 and TRBJ2-1; 11 positions agree with TRBD1. Germline loops: CDR1 SGHAT, CDR2 FQNNGV. V was clipped by 5 bases and J by 9 bases; unmatched bases: 9. The CDR3 is made up of 15 amino acids. DNA for the CDR3: TGTGCCAGCAGCATCCTAGGACAGGGGGCCGGTGAGCAGTTCTTC. The encoded protein is CASSILGQGAGEQFF. The full variable domain, in which reference TRBV11-2 and TRBJ2-1 provide the parts outside the CDR3, is EAGVAQSPRYKIIEKRQSVAFWCNPISGHATLYWYQQILGQGPKLLIQFQNNGVVDDSQLPKDRFSAERLKGVDSTLKIQPAKLEDSAVYLCASSILGQGAGEQFFGPGTRLTVL.

V is TRBV10-3 and J is TRBJ2-1, with D unclear. Germline assignment: CDR1 ENHRY and CDR2 SYGVKD. This CDR3 comprises 13 residues. Deletions cut 2 bases from V and 4 bases from J, with 6 bases between. The CDR3 nucleotides read TGTGCCATCAGTGAGACAGTTTACAATGAGCAGTTCTTC. It encodes CAISETVYNEQFF.

The chain links TRBV7-9 to TRBJ2-1; a weak D match, TRBD2 (5 bases). CDR1 and CDR2 from the germline V gene are SEHNR and FQNEAQ (reference sequence). V shed 1 base and J shed 9 bases, with 10 bases lying between them. The CDR3 is 13 amino acids. Written as DNA, the CDR3 is TGTGCCAGCAGCTTAGGGCTAGAGGGTGAGCAGTTCTTC. This gives the protein CASSLGLEGEQFF.

The gene calls are TRBV21-1 and TRBJ2-4; the D call TRBD2 from the table was never checked on the DNA. TRBV21-1 is a pseudogene. This CDR3 comprises 15 residues. The chain's CDR3 is CASLGGFLAKNIQYF. As DNA, the CDR3 is TGTGCCAGTTTAGGAGGGTTCCTAGCCAAAAACATTCAGTACTTC.

The chain recombines TRBV5-8 with TRBJ1-1; no clear D. Trimming removed 6 bases at V and 3 bases at J, with 15 bases between. The V gene's germline CDR1 is SGHTS and CDR2 YDEGEE. The CDR3 is made up of 14 amino acids. CDR3 protein: CASTTGFGYTEAFF. DNA of the CDR3: TGTGCCAGCACGACGGGTTTCGGGTACACTGAAGCTTTCTTT.

This chain uses TRBV6-2 or TRBV6-3 with TRBJ2-3, with 7 bases aligning to TRBD1. V trimming: 2 bases; J trimming: 2 bases; junction bases outside the gene matches: 16. The CDR3 extends over 19 amino acids. The germline CDR1 and CDR2 sequences are MNHEY and SVGEGT. The CDR3 nucleotides read TGTGCCAGCAGTTACGCGCCGTACCGACAGGGCCCGTACACAGATACGCAGTATTTT. It codes for CASSYAPYRQGPYTDTQYF.

V and J are TRBV7-2 and TRBJ2-1; D not certain. The CDR3 has 17 amino acids. The V end lost 0 bases, the J end lost 2 bases, and 14 bases lay between the germline ends. Germline V gene data show CDR1 as SGHTA and CDR2 as FQGNSA. CDR3 loop: CASSLALTGLTYNEQFF. CDR3 sequence (DNA): TGTGCCAGCAGCTTAGCCCTCACTGGTCTCACCTACAATGAGCAGTTCTTC. The whole variable domain, remainder taken from reference TRBV7-2 and TRBJ2-1, is GAGVSQSPSNKVTEKGKDVELRCDPISGHTALYWYRQSLGQGLEFLIYFQGNSAPDKSGLPSDRFSAERTGGSVSTLTIQRTQQEDSAVYLCASSLALTGLTYNEQFFGPGTRLTVL.

The count of this clone is one. The gene calls are TRBV7-6 and TRBJ2-3; 7 bases are shared with TRBD2. Germline trimming cut 0 bases from V and 1 base from J; bases unmatched to any gene: 1. The germline CDR1 and CDR2 sequences are SGHVS and FNYEAQ. The CDR3 totals 15 residues. The CDR3 sequence: CASSLAAGRTDTQYF. CDR3 coding DNA: TGTGCCAGCAGCTTAGCAGCGGGGCGCACAGATACGCAGTATTTT. Looking up the rest from reference TRBV7-6 and TRBJ2-3 gives the full variable domain: GAGVSQSPRYKVTKRGQDVALRCDPISGHVSLYWYRQALGQGPEFLTYFNYEAQQDKSGLPNDRFSAERPEGSISTLTIQRTEQRDSAMYRCASSLAAGRTDTQYFGPGTRLTVL.

The chain couples TRBV28 to TRBJ2-1; 8 bases fit TRBD2. Germline V gene data show CDR1 as MDHEN and CDR2 as SYDVKM. Trimming removed 3 bases from V and 7 bases from J; junction bases left unmatched: 5. This CDR3 has 14 amino acids. Written as DNA, the CDR3 is TGTGCCAGCAGTTTTCCAGGCGGGAGGAATGAGCAGTTCTTC. Its translation: CASSFPGGRNEQFF.

This clone was counted only a few times. This chain uses TRBV6-5 with TRBJ2-5; TRBD1 matches at 9 bases. J lost 3 bases, V lost 4 bases, and 6 bases had no gene match. The CDR3 loop spans 15 amino acids. From germline, CDR1 is MNHEY and CDR2 SVGAGI. The CDR3 region has the DNA TGTGCCAGCAGTTCCAGGACAGGGGCGGAAGAGACCCAGTACTTC. It encodes CASSSRTGAEETQYF.

The V gene is TRBV27, the J gene TRBJ2-3; D uncertain. Trimming took 4 bases from V and 0 from J, leaving 14 bases between them. The CDR3 sequence is 16 residues long. The germline CDR1 and CDR2 sequences are MNHEY and SMNVEV (reference sequence). DNA of the CDR3: TGTGCCAGCAGTTCTCTAATTACCCCTAGCACAGATACGCAGTATTTT. Protein sequence: CASSSLITPSTDTQYF.

In its sample, this clone was seen many times. The same CDR3 also results from other DNA sequences found in this sample. The chain carries TRBV10-3 and TRBJ1-1; a weak D match, TRBD1 (5 bases). Germline-derived CDR1 and CDR2 are ENHRY and SYGVKD. The V gene lost 2 bases and the J gene lost 1 base, with 5 bases spanning the gap. The CDR3 is made up of 13 amino acids. The CDR3 nucleotides are TGTGCCATCAGTGAGGGACAGAACACTGAAGCTTTCTTT. It encodes CAISEGQNTEAFF.

CDR3: CASSLADTGQATDTQYF. For the CDR3, the DNA is TGTGCCAGCAGCTTGGCCGATACGGGACAGGCCACAGATACGCAGTATTTT. This chain joins TRBV5-6 and TRBJ2-3; 8 bases are a match to TRBD1. With 0 bases clipped from V and 2 bases from J, the junction kept 8 bases outside the gene matches. This CDR3 region has 17 residues. CDR1 SGHDT and CDR2 YYEEEE come from the germline V gene.

This clone came up a few times. Other DNA sequences in the same sample also yield this CDR3. The V and J genes are TRBV3-1 (or the pseudogene TRBV3-2) and TRBJ1-2; 9 nucleotides align to TRBD1. The CDR3 is 16 amino acids. Germline loops: CDR1 LGHDT, CDR2 YNNKEL (reference sequence). V dropped 1 base and J dropped 4; count of bases not matched to a gene: 7. For the CDR3, the DNA is TGTGCCAGCAGCCAAGTTGGGACAGGGAGGGGCTATGGCTACACCTTC. Protein product: CASSQVGTGRGYGYTF.

This chain connects TRBV28 to TRBJ2-7; 7 bases are a match to TRBD2. Germline values: CDR1 MDHEN, CDR2 SYDVKM. The CDR3 contains 15 residues. V was pared by 7 bases and J by 8 bases, with 17 bases of the junction left unmatched. CDR3 in amino acids: CASTNSYGTTKKQYF. CDR3 nucleotides: TGTGCCAGCACCAATTCGTACGGGACTACCAAAAAGCAGTACTTC.

The chain couples TRBV14 to TRBJ2-5; 10 bases are shared with TRBD2. Germline CDR1 reads SGHDN; CDR2 reads FVKESK. V was pared by 3 bases and J by 7 bases, with 8 bases of the junction left unmatched. This CDR3 region has 15 residues. DNA for the CDR3: TGTGCCAGCAGCCACCCAGCGGGGGGGCTCGGGACCCAGTACTTC. Encoded protein: CASSHPAGGLGTQYF. Full variable domain (missing parts from reference TRBV14 and TRBJ2-5): EAGVTQFPSHSVIEKGQTVTLRCDPISGHDNLYWYRRVMGKEIKFLLHFVKESKQDESGMPNNRFLAERTGGTYSTLKVQPAELEDSGVYFCASSHPAGGLGTQYFGPGTRLLVL.

The chain is built from TRBV7-3 and TRBJ2-2, with 9 bases that match TRBD1. Germline V gene data show CDR1 as SGHTA and CDR2 as FQGTGA. The CDR3 runs 15 residues. V lost 1 base to trimming and J lost 5 bases; unmatched junction nucleotides: 2. The CDR3 DNA reads TGTGCCAGCAGCTTAAGACAGGGGGTAACCGGGGAGCTGTTTTTT. It yields the protein CASSLRQGVTGELFF.